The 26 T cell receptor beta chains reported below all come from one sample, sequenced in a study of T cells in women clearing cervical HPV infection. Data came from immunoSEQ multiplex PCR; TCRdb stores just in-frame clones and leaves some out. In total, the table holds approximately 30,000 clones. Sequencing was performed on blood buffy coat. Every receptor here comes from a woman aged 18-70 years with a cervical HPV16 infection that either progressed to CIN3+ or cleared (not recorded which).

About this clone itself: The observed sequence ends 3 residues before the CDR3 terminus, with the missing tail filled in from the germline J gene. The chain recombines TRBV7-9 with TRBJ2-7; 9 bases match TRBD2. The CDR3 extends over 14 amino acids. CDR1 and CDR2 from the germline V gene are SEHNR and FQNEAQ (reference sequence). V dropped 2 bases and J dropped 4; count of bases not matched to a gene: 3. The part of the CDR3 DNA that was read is TGTGCCAGCAGCTTACTAGCGGGGTGGTACGAG. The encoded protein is CASSLLAGWYE. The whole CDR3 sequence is CASSLLAGWYEQYF.

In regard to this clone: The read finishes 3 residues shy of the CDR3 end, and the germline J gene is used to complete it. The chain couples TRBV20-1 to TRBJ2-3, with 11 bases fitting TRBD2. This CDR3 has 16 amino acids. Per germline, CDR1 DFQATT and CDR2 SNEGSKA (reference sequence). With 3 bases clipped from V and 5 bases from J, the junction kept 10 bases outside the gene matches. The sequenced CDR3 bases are TGCAGTGCTAGCCTGAATCTACTAGCGGGGGTAGATACG. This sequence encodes CSASLNLLAGVDT. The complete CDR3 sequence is CSASLNLLAGVDTQYF.

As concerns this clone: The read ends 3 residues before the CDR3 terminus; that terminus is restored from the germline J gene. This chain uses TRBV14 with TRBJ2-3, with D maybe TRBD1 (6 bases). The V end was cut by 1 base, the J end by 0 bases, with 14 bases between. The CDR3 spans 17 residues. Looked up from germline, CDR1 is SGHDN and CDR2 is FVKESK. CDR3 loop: CASSQVQGLVSTDTQYF. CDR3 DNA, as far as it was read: TGTGCCAGCAGCCAAGTGCAGGGGTTGGTTAGCACAGATACG. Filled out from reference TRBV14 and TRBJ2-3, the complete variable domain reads EAGVTQFPSHSVIEKGQTVTLRCDPISGHDNLYWYRRVMGKEIKFLLHFVKESKQDESGMPNNRFLAERTGGTYSTLKVQPAELEDSGVYFCASSQVQGLVSTDTQYFGPGTRLTVL.

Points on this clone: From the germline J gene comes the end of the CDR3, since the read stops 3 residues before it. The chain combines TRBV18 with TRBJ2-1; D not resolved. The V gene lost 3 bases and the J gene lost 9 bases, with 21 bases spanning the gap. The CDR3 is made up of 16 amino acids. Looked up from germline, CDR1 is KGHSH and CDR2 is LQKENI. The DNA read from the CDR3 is TGTGCCAGCTCACCGAGAAACCAGGTCCTAATGGTTGAG. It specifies CASSPRNQVLMVE. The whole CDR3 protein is CASSPRNQVLMVEQFF.

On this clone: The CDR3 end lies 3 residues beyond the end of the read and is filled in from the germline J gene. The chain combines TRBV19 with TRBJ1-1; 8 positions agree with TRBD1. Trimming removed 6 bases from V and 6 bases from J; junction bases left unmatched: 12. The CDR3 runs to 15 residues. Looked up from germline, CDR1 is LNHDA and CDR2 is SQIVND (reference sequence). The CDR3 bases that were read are TGTGCCAGTAGGAATCAGGGATTACAGGGGGCTGAA. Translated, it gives CASRNQGLQGAE. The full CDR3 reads CASRNQGLQGAEAFF.

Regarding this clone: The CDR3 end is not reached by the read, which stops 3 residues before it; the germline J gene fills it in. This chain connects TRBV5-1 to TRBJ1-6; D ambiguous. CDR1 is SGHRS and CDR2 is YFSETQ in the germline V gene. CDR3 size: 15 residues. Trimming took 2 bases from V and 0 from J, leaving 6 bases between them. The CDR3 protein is CASSFSSSYNSPLHF. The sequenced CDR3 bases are TGCGCCAGCAGCTTCTCCAGCTCCTATAATTCACCC.

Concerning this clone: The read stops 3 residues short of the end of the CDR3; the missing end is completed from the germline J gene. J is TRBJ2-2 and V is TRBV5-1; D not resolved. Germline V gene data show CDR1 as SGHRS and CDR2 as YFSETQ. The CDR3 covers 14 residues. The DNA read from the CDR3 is TGCGCCAGCAGGAGCGAGGTTACTAATGAAAAG. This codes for CASRSEVTNEK. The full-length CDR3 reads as CASRSEVTNEKLFF.

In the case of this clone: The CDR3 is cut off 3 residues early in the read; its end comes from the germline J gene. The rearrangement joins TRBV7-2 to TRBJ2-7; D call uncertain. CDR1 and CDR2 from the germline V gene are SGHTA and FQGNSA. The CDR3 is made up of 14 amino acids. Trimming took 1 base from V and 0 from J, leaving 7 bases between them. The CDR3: CASSLEVSSYEQYF. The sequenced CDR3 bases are TGTGCCAGCAGCTTAGAGGTCAGCTCCTACGAG.

The CDR3 sequence is CASSPSGGGYTF. Incomplete CDR3 DNA: TGTGCCAGCAGCCCTTCGGGGGGAGGC. V usage is TRBV7-9 and J usage is TRBJ1-2, with TRBD1 as a possible D gene (5 bases). Read sequence stops 3 residues before the CDR3 end, and the germline J gene provides the missing end. CDR3 size: 12 residues. Germline CDR1 and CDR2: SEHNR and FQNEAQ (reference sequence).

The CDR3 reads CAWSQGGTGYNSPLFF. The CDR3 DNA, read in part, is TGTGCCTGGAGTCAGGGAGGGACAGGGTATAATTCACCA. The rearrangement uses TRBV30 and TRBJ1-4; 9 nucleotides align to TRBD1. The read halts 3 residues ahead of the CDR3 end, with the missing end drawn from the germline J gene. This CDR3 contains 16 residues. CDR1 GTSNPN and CDR2 SVGIG come from the germline V gene (reference sequence).

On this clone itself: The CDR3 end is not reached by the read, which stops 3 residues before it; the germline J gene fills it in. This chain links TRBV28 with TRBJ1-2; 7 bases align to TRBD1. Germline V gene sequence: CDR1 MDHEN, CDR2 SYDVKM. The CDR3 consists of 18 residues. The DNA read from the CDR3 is TGTGCCAGCAGTTTATCGTATGGAGAGGGGGCGACTGGCTACGAC. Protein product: CASSLSYGEGATGYD. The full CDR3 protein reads CASSLSYGEGATGYDYTF.

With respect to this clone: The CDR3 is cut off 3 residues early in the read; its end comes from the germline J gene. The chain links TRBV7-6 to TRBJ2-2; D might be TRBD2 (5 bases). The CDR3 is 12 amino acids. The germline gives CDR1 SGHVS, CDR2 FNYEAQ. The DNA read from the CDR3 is TGTGCCAGCAGCCAAGGACTCGAGCGG. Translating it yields CASSQGLER. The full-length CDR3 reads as CASSQGLERLFF. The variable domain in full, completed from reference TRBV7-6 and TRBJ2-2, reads GAGVSQSPRYKVTKRGQDVALRCDPISGHVSLYWYRQALGQGPEFLTYFNYEAQQDKSGLPNDRFSAERPEGSISTLTIQRTEQRDSAMYRCASSQGLERLFFGEGSRLTVL.

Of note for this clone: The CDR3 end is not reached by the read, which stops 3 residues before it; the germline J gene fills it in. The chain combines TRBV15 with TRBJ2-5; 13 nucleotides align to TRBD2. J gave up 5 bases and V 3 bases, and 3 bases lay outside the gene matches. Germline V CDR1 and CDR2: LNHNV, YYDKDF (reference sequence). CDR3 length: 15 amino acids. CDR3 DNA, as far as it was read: TGTGCCACCAGCAGGGTGACTAGCGGGAGGGAGACC. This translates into CATSRVTSGRET. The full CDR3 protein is CATSRVTSGRETQYF.

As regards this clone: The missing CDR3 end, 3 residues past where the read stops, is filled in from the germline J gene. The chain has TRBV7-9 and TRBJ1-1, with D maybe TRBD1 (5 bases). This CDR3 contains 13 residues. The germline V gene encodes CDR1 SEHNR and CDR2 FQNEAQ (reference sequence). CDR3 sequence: CATRASGTETAFF. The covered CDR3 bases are TGTGCCACCCGGGCTAGCGGGACTGAGACA.

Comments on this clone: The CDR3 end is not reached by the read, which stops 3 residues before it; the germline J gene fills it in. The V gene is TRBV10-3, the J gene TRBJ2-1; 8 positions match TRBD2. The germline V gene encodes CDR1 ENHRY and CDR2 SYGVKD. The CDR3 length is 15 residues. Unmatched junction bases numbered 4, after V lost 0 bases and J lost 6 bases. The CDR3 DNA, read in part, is TGTGCCATCAGTGAGTCGACTAGCGCTGGCAATGAG. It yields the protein CAISESTSAGNE. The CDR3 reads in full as CAISESTSAGNEQFF.

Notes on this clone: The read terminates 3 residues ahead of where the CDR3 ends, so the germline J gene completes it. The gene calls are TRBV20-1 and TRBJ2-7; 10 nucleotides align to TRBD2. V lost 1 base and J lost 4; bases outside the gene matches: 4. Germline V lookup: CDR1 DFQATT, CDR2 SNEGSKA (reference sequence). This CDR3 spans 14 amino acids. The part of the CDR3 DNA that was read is TGCAGTGCTAGAGTCCCTAGCGGGGGATACGAG. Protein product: CSARVPSGGYE. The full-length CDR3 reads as CSARVPSGGYEQYF.

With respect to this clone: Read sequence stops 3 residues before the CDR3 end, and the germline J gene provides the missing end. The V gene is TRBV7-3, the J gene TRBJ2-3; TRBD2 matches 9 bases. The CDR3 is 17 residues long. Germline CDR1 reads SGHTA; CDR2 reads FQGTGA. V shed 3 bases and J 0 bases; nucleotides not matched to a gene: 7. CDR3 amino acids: CASSLIAGAPSTDTQYF. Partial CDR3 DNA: TGTGCCAGCAGCTTGATAGCGGGAGCCCCTAGCACAGATACG.

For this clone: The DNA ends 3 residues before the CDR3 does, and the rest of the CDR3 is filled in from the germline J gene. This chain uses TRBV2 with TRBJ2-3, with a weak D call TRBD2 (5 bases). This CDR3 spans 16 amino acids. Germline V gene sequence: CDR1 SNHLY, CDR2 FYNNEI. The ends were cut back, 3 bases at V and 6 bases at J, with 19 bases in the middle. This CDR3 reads CASSDFPSGGPDTQYF. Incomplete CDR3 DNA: TGTGCCAGCAGTGACTTTCCCAGCGGTGGCCCGGATACG.

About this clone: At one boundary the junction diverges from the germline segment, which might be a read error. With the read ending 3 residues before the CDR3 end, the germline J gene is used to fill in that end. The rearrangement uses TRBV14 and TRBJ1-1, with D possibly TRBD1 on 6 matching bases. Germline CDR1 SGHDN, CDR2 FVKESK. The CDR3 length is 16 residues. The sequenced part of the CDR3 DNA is TGTGCCAGCAGCCAAGATAGAATGGACAGCAACACTGAC. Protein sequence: CASSQDRMDSNTD. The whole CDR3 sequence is CASSQDRMDSNTDAFF.

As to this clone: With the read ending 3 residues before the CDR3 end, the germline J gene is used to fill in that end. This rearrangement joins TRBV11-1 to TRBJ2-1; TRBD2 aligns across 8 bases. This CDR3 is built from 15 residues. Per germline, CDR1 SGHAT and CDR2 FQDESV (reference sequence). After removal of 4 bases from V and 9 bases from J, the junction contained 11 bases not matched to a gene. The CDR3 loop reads CASSSRDPRGGEQFF. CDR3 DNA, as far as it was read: TGTGCCAGCAGCTCCCGGGACCCCCGGGGGGGTGAG. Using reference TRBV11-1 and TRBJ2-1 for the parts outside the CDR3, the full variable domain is EAEVAQSPRYKITEKSQAVAFWCDPISGHATLYWYRQILGQGPELLVQFQDESVVDDSQLPKDRFSAERLKGVDSTLKIQPAELGDSAMYLCASSSRDPRGGEQFFGPGTRLTVL.

CDR3 sequence reads: CASSLEGQLLFF. CDR3 bases read: TGTGCCAGCAGCTTAGAAGGACAGTTG. The V call is TRBV7-9, the J call TRBJ2-2; tentative D call: TRBD1 (6 bases). Read sequence stops 3 residues before the CDR3 end, and the germline J gene provides the missing end. Germline CDR1 and CDR2: SEHNR and FQNEAQ (reference sequence). The length of the CDR3 is 12 residues.

The CDR3 here is CASSARGENGYTF. CDR3 DNA, as far as it was read: TGTGCCAGCAGTGCGCGGGGGGAGAATGGC. This rearrangement joins TRBV6-1 to TRBJ1-2; weak D call: TRBD1 (5 bases). The CDR3 goes on 3 residues after the read ends, and that part is filled in from the germline J gene. The V end lost 4 bases, the J end lost 6 bases, and 12 bases lay between the germline ends. CDR3 length: 13 residues. CDR1 is MNHNS and CDR2 is SASEGT in the germline V gene.

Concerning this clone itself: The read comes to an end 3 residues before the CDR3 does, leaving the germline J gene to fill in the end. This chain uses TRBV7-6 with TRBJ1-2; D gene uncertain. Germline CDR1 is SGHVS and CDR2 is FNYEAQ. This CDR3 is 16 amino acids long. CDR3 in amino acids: CASSLGASRNTDTYTF. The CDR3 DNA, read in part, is TGTGCCAGCAGCTTAGGAGCTAGCAGAAACACAGATACC.

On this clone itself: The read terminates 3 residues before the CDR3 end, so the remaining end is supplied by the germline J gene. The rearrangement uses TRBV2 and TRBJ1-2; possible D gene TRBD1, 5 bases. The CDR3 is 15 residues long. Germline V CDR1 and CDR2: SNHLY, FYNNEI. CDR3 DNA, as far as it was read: TGTGCCAGCAGGCTCGATGGGTCAGGGAACGGCGGC. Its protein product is CASRLDGSGNGG. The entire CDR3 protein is CASRLDGSGNGGYTF.

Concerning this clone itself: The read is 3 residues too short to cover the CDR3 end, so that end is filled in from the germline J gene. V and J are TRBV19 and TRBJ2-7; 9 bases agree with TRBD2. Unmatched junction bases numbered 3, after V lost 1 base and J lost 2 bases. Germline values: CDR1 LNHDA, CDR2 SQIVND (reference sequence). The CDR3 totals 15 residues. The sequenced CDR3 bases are TGTGCCAGTAGTATAGGCGGGAGGGCCCCCTACGAG. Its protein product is CASSIGGRAPYE. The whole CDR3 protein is CASSIGGRAPYEQYF.

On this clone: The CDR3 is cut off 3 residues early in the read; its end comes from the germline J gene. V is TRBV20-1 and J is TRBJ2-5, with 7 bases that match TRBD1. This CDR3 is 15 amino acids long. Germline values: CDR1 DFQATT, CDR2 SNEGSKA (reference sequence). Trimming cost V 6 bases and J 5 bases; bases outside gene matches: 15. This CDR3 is CSASPETGKGETQYF. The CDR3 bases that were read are TGCAGTGCCTCCCCCGAGACAGGGAAGGGGGAGACC.